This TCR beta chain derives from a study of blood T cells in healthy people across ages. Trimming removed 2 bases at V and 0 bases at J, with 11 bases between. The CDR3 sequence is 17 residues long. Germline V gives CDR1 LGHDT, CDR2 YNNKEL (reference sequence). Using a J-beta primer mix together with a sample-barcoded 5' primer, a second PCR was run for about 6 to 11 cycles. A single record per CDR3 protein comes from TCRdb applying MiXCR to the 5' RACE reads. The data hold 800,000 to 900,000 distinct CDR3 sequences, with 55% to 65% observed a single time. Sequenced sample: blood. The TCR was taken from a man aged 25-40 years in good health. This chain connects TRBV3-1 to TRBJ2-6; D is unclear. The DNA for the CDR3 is TGTGCCAGCAGCCAACGGGCACTAAGCTCTGGGGCCAACGTCCTGACTTTC. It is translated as CASSQRALSSGANVLTF.